This TCR beta chain comes out of a study of T cells in Graves' hyperthyroidism and ophthalmopathy. What was amplified from RNA transcripts were TCR beta CDR3 regions. Primed by the HTBI set, a first-round RT-PCR was run on the TCR CDR3. TCRdb re-called the multiplex PCR reads with MiXCR, one entry per CDR3 protein. This table has about 520,000 distinct CDR3 sequences, approximately 25% appearing once. As to this clonotype: Its antigen remains unknown.

Each diagnosis drew on symptoms, thyroxine, TRAb, thyroid ultrasound and orbital computed tomography findings. Isolation of PBMCs was performed on 10 ml fresh peripheral blood. Study-level results: Most clonotypes expanded in the thyroid (above 0.001) were also present in blood.

The sample consisted of blood. The receptor was derived from a woman aged 30 to 39 with Graves' ophthalmopathy.

The CDR3 DNA is TGTGCCAGCAGTGAAACTGTCGGGGTGGGCACTGAAGCTTTCTTT. It is translated as CASSETVGVGTEAFF. V gene TRBV6-1 combines with J gene TRBJ1-1; D is unresolved. The CDR3 runs 15 residues. CDR1 and CDR2 from the germline V gene are MNHNS and SASEGT. The germline V and J ends were trimmed by 2 bases and 4 bases, with 14 bases remaining between them.